This T cell receptor beta chain derives from a study of blood T cell repertoires in COVID-19. In the study overall: The United States, Italy and Spain were the sources of the acute and convalescent COVID-19 samples.

Measured with immunoSEQ multiplex PCR; TCRdb has only the in-frame clones, and not every one. Altogether fewer than 350,000 clones are present, around 87% being singletons, with the ten largest covering approximately 7.8%. Germline V gene sequence: CDR1 SGHNT, CDR2 YYREEE (reference sequence). Trimming took 0 bases from V and 3 from J; bases not matched to a gene: 0. The CDR3 is 13 amino acids. Only one count was recorded for this clone. This clonotype was sampled from a woman between 50 and 59 years old who had recovered from COVID-19. Input material: peripheral blood. The V call is TRBV5-4, the J call TRBJ2-7, with TRBD1 identical over 7 bases. The CDR3 DNA reads TGTGCCAGCAGCTTGGACAGGGGCTACGAGCAGTACTTC. It encodes CASSLDRGYEQYF.